Listed below are T cell receptor beta chains from one sample, sequenced in a study of neoadjuvant anti-PD-1 for oral cavity cancer. Sequenced by immunoSEQ multiplex PCR; TCRdb stores in-frame clones only, minus some. The sample has about 72,000 clones; approximately 82% are singletons. Material: PBMCs, obtained before nivolumab (anti-PD-1) treatment. The receptors here all came from a person aged 35-79 years with oral cavity squamous cell carcinoma. Each CDR3 is given with its conserved first and last residue. The D gene is left open where the match is weak. The size field is filled for only some rows; it gives once, few, many or a size class.

d_call | j_call | clone_size | v_call | cdr3_nt | cdr3_aa
TRBD2 | TRBJ2-7 | . | TRBV5-1 | TGCGCCAGCAGCTGGAGTAAGACCGGGACTAGCTTCGGGCAGTACTTC | CASSWSKTGTSFGQYF
TRBD1 | TRBJ1-5 | . | TRBV7-8 | TGTGCCAGCAGCTGGGATAGGACAGGGGTTCAGCCCCAGCATTTT | CASSWDRTGVQPQHF
. | TRBJ1-5 | few | TRBV7-9 | TGTGCCAGCAGCCCGACGGGGAATCAGCCCCAGCATTTT | CASSPTGNQPQHF
TRBD1 | TRBJ1-4 | . | TRBV4-2 | TGTGCCAGCAGCCAAAGGACAGGGACCGAAAAACTGTTTTTT | CASSQRTGTEKLFF
TRBD1 | TRBJ2-7 | . | TRBV7-6 | TGTGCCAGCGGGACAGGGCGCCACGAGCAGTACTTC | CASGTGRHEQYF
. | TRBJ2-1 | . | TRBV5-6 | TGTGCCAGCAGCTACTGGAATGAGCAGTTCTTC | CASSYWNEQFF
. | TRBJ1-5 | . | TRBV4-1 | TGCGCCAGCAGCCAAGATCGACAGCAATATCAGCCCCAGCATTTT | CASSQDRQQYQPQHF
. | TRBJ2-5 | . | TRBV2 | TGTGCCAGTGGGTGGTACGTGAAGACCCAGTACTTC | CASGWYVKTQYF
. | TRBJ1-1 | . | TRBV11-2 | TGTGCCAGCAGCTCGTACGCTTTCTTT | CASSSYAFF
TRBD1 | TRBJ2-7 | once | TRBV5-8 | TGTGCCAGCAGCTTGGACAGGGGTTCGGGAGAGCAGTACTTC | CASSLDRGSGEQYF
TRBD2 | TRBJ2-3 | . | TRBV11-3 | TGTGCCAGCAGCTTAGCCGGGACTAGCGGAGACACAGATACGCAGTATTTT | CASSLAGTSGDTDTQYF
TRBD1 | TRBJ1-2 | . | TRBV7-9 | TGTGCCAGCAGCTTAGCAATCTTGGGGACAGGGGATTACTACACCTTC | CASSLAILGTGDYYTF
TRBD1 | TRBJ2-7 | . | TRBV25-1 | TGTGCCAGCAGTGAATTACGCCAGGGGGCGACGAGCTACGAGCAGTACTTC | CASSELRQGATSYEQYF
TRBD1 | TRBJ2-3 | once | TRBV7-3 | TGTGCCAGCAGCCCCGGGACAGGTCGTATGACGCAGTATTTT | CASSPGTGRMTQYF
TRBD2 | TRBJ2-1 | . | TRBV5-1 | TGCGCCAGCAGCCCCCTATTGCGGGAGGGAAACAATGAGCAGTTCTTC | CASSPLLREGNNEQFF
TRBD2 | TRBJ2-3 | . | TRBV9 | TGTGCCAGCAGCCGCGGGGGGGGCTTGGTAGATACGCAGTATTTT | CASSRGGGLVDTQYF
TRBD2 | TRBJ2-1 | few | TRBV5-1 | TGCGCCAGCAGCCCCCAAGCGGGAGAAGCCTACAATGAGCAGTTCTTC | CASSPQAGEAYNEQFF
TRBD1 | TRBJ1-1 | . | TRBV6-5 | TGTGCCAGCAGACAGGGGGCGAGGACTGAAGCTTTCTTT | CASRQGARTEAFF
. | TRBJ2-7 | . | TRBV7-9 | TGTGCCAGCAGCTCCAACCCCTGGGGCAGGGAAACAAGCGAGCAGTACTTC | CASSSNPWGRETSEQYF
TRBD1 | TRBJ1-1 | . | TRBV5-4 | TGTGCCAGCAGCTCACGGGACAGGGGGCCGAACACTGAAGCTTTCTTT | CASSSRDRGPNTEAFF
TRBD1 | TRBJ1-5 | . | TRBV7-6 | TGTGCCAGCAGCCCCGGGACAGGGAATTCCAATCAGCCCCAGCATTTT | CASSPGTGNSNQPQHF